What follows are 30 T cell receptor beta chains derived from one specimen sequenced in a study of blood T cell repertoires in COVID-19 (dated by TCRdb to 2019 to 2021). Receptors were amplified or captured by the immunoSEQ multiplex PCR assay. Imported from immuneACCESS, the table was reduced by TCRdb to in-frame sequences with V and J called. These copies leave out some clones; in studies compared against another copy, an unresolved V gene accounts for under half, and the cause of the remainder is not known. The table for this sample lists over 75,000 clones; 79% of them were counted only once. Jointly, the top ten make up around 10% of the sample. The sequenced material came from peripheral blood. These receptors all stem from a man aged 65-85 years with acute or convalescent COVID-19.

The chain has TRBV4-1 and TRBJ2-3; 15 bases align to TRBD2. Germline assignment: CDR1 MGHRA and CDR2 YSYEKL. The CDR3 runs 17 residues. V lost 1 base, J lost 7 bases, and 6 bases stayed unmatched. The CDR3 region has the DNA TGCGCCAGCAGCCAAGTCGGGACTAGCGGGGGGTTAAATACGCAGTATTTT. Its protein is CASSQVGTSGGLNTQYF.

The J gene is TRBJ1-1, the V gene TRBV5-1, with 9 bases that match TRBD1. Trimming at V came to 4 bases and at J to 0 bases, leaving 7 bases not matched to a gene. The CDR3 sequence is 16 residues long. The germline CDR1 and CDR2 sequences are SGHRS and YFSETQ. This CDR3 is CASSLGQGNMNTEAFF. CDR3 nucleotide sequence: TGCGCCAGCAGCCTGGGACAGGGAAACATGAACACTGAAGCTTTCTTT.

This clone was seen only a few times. CDR3 protein: CASSADILKNIQYF. The CDR3 nucleotides are TGTGCCAGCAGTGCCGACATACTCAAAAACATTCAGTACTTC. The chain has TRBV28 and TRBJ2-4; D unclear. The V and J ends lost 5 bases and 3 bases respectively, with 11 bases between them. Looked up from germline, CDR1 is MDHEN and CDR2 is SYDVKM. This CDR3 is built from 14 residues.

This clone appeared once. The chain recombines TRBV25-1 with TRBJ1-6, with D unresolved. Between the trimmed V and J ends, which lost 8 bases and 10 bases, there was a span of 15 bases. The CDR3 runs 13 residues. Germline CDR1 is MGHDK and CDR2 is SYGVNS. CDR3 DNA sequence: TGTGCCAGCCGATTGCGGGTCACCTCACCCCTCCACTTT. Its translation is CASRLRVTSPLHF.

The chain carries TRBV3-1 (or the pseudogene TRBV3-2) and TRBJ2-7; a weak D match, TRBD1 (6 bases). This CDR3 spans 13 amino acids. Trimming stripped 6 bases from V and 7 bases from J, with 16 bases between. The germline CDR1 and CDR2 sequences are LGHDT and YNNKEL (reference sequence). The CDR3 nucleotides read TGTGCCAGCAGTCCAGAGACAGGTTCGGAGCAGTACTTC. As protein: CASSPETGSEQYF.

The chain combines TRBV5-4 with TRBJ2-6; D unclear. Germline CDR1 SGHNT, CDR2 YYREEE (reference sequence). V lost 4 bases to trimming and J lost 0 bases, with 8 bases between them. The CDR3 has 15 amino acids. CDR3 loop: CASSRQLSGANVLTF. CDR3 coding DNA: TGTGCCAGCAGCCGTCAACTCTCTGGGGCCAACGTCCTGACTTTC.

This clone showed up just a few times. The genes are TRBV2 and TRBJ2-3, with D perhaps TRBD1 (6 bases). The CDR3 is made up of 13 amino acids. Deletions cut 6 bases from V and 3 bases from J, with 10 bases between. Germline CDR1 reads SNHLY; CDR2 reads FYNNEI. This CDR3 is CASSTQGTDTQYF. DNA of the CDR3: TGTGCCAGCAGCACCCAGGGGACAGATACGCAGTATTTT.

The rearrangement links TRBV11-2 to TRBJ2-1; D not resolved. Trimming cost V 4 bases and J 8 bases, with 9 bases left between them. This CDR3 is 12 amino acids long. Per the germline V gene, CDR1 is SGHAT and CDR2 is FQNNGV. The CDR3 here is CASSSLSDEQFF. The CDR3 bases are TGTGCCAGCAGCTCGCTTAGTGATGAGCAGTTCTTC.

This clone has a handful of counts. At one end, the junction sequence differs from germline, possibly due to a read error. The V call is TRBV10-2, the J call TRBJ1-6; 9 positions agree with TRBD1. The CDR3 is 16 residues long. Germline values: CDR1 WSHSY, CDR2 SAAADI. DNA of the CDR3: TGCGCCAGCAGATTACAGGGGGCTAGCTATGATTCACCCCTCCACTTT. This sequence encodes CASRLQGASYDSPLHF.

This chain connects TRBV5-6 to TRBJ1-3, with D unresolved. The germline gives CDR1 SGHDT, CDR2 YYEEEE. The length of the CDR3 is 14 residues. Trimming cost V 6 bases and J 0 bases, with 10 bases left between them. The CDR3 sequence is CASNAAGSGNTIYF. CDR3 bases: TGTGCCAGCAACGCCGCGGGCTCTGGAAACACCATATATTTT.

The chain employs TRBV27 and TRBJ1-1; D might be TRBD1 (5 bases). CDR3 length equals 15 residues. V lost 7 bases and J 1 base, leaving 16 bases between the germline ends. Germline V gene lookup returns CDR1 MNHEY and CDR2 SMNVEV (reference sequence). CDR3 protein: CASIPRTGRNTEAFF. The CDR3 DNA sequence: TGTGCCAGCATCCCGCGTACAGGACGGAACACTGAAGCTTTCTTT.

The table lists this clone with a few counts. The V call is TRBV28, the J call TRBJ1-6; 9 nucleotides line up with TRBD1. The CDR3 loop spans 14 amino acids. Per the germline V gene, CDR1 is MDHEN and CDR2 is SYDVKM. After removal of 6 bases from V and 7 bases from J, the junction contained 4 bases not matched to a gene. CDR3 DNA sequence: TGTGCCAGCAGCAACGACAGGGGGAATTCACCCCTCCACTTT. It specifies CASSNDRGNSPLHF.

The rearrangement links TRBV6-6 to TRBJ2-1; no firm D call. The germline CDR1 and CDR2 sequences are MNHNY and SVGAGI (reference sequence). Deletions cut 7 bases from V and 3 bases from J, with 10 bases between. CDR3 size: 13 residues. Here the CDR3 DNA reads TGTGCCAGCAACCGACATTACTACAATGAGCAGTTCTTC. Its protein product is CASNRHYYNEQFF.

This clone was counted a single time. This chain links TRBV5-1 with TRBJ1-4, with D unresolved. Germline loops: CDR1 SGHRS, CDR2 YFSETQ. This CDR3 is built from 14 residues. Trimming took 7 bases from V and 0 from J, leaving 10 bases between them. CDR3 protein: CASVTAATNEKLFF. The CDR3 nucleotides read TGCGCCAGCGTAACAGCCGCAACTAATGAAAAACTGTTTTTT.

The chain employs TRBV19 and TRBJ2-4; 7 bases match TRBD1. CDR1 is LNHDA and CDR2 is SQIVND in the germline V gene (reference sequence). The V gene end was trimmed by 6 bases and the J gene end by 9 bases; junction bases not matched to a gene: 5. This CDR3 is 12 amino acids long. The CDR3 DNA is TGTGCCAGTAGCTACAGGGGTGGCATTCAGTACTTC. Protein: CASSYRGGIQYF.

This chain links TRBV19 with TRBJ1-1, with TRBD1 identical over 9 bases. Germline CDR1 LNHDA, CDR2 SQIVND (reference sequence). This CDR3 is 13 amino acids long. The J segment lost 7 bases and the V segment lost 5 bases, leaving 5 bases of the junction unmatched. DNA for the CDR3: TGTGCCAGTAGTGGGGGGGGACAGGGTGAAGCTTTCTTT. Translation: CASSGGGQGEAFF.

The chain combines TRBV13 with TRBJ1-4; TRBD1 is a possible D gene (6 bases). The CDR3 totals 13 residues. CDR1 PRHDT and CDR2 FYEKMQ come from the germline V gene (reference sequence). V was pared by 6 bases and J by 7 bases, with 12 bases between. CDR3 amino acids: CASRQGWGEKLFF. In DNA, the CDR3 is TGTGCCAGCAGACAGGGCTGGGGTGAAAAACTGTTTTTT.

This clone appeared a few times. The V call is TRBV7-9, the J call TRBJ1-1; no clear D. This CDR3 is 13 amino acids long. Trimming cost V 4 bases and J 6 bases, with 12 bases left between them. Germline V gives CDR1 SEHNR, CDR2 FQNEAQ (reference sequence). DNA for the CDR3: TGTGCCAGCAGCTCAGACAATACGGCTGAAGCTTTCTTT. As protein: CASSSDNTAEAFF.

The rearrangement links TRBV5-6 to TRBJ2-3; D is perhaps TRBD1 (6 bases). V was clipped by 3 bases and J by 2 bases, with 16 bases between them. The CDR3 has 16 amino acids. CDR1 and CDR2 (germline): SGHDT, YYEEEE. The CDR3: CASSSTARGYTDTQYF. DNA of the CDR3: TGTGCCAGCAGCTCGACGGCCAGGGGTTACACAGATACGCAGTATTTT.

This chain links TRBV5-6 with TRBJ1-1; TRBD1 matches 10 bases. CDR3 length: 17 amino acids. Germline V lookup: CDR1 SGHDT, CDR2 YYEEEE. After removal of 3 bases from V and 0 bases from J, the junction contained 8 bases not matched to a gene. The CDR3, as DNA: TGTGCCAGCAGCTATAGGACAGGGGGGTGGGTGAACACTGAAGCTTTCTTT. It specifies CASSYRTGGWVNTEAFF.

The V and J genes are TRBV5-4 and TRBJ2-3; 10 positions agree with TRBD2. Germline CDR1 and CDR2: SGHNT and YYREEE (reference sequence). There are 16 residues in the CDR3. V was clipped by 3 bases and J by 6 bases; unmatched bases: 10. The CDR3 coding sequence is TGTGCCAGCAGCTATGGTCCGGGACTAGCGATCGATACGCAGTATTTT. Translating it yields CASSYGPGLAIDTQYF.

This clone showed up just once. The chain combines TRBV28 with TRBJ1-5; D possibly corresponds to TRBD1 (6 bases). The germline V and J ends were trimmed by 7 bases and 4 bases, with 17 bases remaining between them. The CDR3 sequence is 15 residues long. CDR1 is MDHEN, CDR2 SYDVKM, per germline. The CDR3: CASTRWGRENQPQHF. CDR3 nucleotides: TGTGCCAGCACCAGGTGGGGGCGGGAGAATCAGCCCCAGCATTTT.

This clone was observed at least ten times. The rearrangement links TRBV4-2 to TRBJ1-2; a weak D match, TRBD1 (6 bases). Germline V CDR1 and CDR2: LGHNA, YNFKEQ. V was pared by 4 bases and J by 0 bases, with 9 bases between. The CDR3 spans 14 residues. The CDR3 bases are TGTGCCAGCAGCCCCCCAGGGGCTAACTATGGCTACACCTTC. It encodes CASSPPGANYGYTF.

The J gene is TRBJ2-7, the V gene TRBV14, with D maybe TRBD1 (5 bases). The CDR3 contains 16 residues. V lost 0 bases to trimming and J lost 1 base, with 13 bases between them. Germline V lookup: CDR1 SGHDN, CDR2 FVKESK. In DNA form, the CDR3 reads TGTGCCAGCAGCCAAGATTCAGGGCACTGGTCCTACGAGCAGTACGTC. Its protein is CASSQDSGHWSYEQYV.

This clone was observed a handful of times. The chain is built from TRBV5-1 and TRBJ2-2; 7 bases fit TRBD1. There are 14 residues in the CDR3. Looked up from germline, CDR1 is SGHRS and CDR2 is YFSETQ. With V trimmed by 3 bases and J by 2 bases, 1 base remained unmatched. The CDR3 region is CASSWDSNTGELFF. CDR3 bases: TGCGCCAGCAGCTGGGACAGTAACACCGGGGAGCTGTTTTTT.

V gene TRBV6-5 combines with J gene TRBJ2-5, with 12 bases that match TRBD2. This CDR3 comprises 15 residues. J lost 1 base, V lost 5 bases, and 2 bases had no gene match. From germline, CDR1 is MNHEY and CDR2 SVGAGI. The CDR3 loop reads CASSRTSGAQETQYF. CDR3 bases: TGTGCCAGCAGTCGGACTAGCGGGGCCCAAGAGACCCAGTACTTC.

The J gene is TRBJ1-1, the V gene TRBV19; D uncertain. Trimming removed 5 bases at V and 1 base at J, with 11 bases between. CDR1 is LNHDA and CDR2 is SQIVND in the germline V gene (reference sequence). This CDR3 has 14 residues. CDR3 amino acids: CASSPRMGNTEAFF. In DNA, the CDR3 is TGTGCCAGTAGTCCCAGGATGGGGAACACTGAAGCTTTCTTT. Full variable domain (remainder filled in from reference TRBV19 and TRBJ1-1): DGGITQSPKYLFRKEGQNVTLSCEQNLNHDAMYWYRQDPGQGLRLIYYSQIVNDFQKGDIAEGYSVSREKKESFPLTVTSAQKNPTAFYLCASSPRMGNTEAFFGQGTRLTVV.

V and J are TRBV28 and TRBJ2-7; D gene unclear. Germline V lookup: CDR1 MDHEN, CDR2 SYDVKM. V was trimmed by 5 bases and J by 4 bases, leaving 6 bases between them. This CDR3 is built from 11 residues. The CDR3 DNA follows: TGTGCCAGCAGTACAGAGTACGAGCAGTACTTC. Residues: CASSTEYEQYF.

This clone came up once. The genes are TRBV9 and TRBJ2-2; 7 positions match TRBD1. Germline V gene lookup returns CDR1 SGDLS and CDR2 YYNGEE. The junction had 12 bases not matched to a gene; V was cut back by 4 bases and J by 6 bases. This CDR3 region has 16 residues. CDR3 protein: CASSPFEGAPPGELFF. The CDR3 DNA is TGTGCCAGCAGCCCCTTTGAGGGGGCGCCCCCCGGGGAGCTGTTTTTT.

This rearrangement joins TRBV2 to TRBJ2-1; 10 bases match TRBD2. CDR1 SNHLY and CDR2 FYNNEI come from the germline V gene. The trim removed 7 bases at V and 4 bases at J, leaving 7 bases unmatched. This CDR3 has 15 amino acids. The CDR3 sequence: CASKVAGGSYNEQFF. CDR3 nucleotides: TGTGCCAGCAAAGTAGCGGGGGGCAGTTACAATGAGCAGTTCTTC.